The clone carrying this TCR beta chain was observed a few times. Its antigen is not known. The time point: cycle 4 day 1 (C4D1), after around six weeks of nivolumab. Patients all relapsed after autologous stem cell transplantation, and there was variation in brentuximab vedotin exposure. The study recorded best responses of complete response, partial response or progressive disease. This table comes from immunoSEQ multiplex PCR, and its TCRdb copy is limited to in-frame clones, with some not included. The sample yields some 48,000 clones, roughly three quarters seen once. The data were obtained in a study of PD-1 blockade in classical Hodgkin lymphoma. Study-wide results and limits: There remain no defined causes for the repertoire differences, which possibly reflect disease activity or prior therapy. Reported baseline diversity: healthy donors highest, relapsed/refractory patients lowest. Unlike CD8+ TCR diversity, which did not rise significantly by C4D1, CD4+ TCR diversity did.

CDR1 MNHNY and CDR2 SVGAGI come from the germline V gene (reference sequence). The CDR3 totals 12 residues. The V end was cut by 7 bases, the J end by 7 bases, with 13 bases between. This chain connects TRBV6-6 to TRBJ1-1; D gene ambiguous. The TCR was taken from a human donor with classical Hodgkin lymphoma. The source was peripheral blood mononuclear cells (PBMCs), collected before the fourth cycle of nivolumab. The CDR3 reads CASTLDWVEAFF. CDR3 bases: TGTGCCAGCACCTTGGACTGGGTTGAAGCTTTCTTT.